This is a list of T cell receptor beta chains from one sample in a study of control samples from healthy donors and cancer patients. Profiling relied on immunoSEQ multiplex PCR, and the TCRdb table lists in-frame clones only, not all of them. The table includes about 120,000 clones, nearly 95% detected once. Sample: blood. All receptors derive from a man between 25 and 39 years old in good health. Each CDR3 is given with its conserved first and last residue. The D gene is left open where the match is weak. Only part of the rows carry a size: once, few, many, or a class if the clone is expanded.

once	TRBD1	TRBJ1-2	15	TRBV7-9	TGTGCCAGCAGCCGCGGGGGGACAGGGGGCTATGGCTACACCTTC	CASSRGGTGGYGYTF
few	NA	TRBJ1-1	13	TRBV14	TGTGCCAGCAGCCAAGATAGGGAAACTGAAGCTTTCTTT	CASSQDRETEAFF
NA	NA	TRBJ2-5	14	TRBV7-2	TGTGCCAGCAGCCCGGCGGCAGGGGGGGAGACCCAGTACTTC	CASSPAAGGETQYF
NA	NA	TRBJ1-2	13	TRBV27	TGTGCCAGCCGAATCAATTCTAACTATGGCTACACCTTC	CASRINSNYGYTF
NA	TRBD1	TRBJ1-4	15	TRBV3-1/TRBV3-2	TGTGCCAGCAGCCAAGGAACAGGGGGCGCGGAAAAACTGTTTTTT	CASSQGTGGAEKLFF
few	TRBD1	TRBJ2-2	16	TRBV15	TGTGCCACCAGCAGAGGGACAGGGGGCGCGATCGGGGAGCTGTTTTTT	CATSRGTGGAIGELFF
NA	NA	TRBJ1-4	17	TRBV28	TGTGCCAGCCTATCTCGAACGGGGCAGGGAGGTAGGGAAAAACTGTTTTTT	CASLSRTGQGGREKLFF
NA	TRBD2	TRBJ2-7	14	TRBV5-1	TGCGCCAGCAGCTTGGAGGGAGGGGTCTACGAGCAGTACTTC	CASSLEGGVYEQYF
NA	TRBD1	TRBJ2-5	17	TRBV2	TGTGCCAGCAGTGAATGGGGACAGGGCACGAGCCAAGAGACCCAGTACTTC	CASSEWGQGTSQETQYF
medium-sized	NA	TRBJ1-2	14	TRBV27	TGTGCCAGCAGTTCCCGGGGCTTTAACTATGGCTACACCTTC	CASSSRGFNYGYTF
NA	NA	TRBJ2-1	11	TRBV7-9	TGTGCCAGCTCTGGACTGAATGAGCAGTTCTTC	CASSGLNEQFF
NA	NA	TRBJ1-1	13	TRBV5-1	TGCGCCAGCAGCTTGGCTATGAATGGTGAAGCTTTCTTT	CASSLAMNGEAFF
NA	NA	TRBJ2-5	11	TRBV5-1	TGCGCCAGCAGCTTGGGGGGGGCCCAGTACTTC	CASSLGGAQYF
NA	NA	TRBJ2-7	13	TRBV7-2	TGTGCCAGCACGAGGACGGACTCCTACGAGCAGTACTTC	CASTRTDSYEQYF
NA	NA	TRBJ2-5	15	TRBV5-1	TGCGCCAGCAGTGGCCCAGGTACAGGGCAAGAGACCCAGTACTTC	CASSGPGTGQETQYF